This TCR beta chain was identified during a study of T cell repertoires in cytomegalovirus infection. With regard to this clonotype: The antigen is not known.

Study findings and constraints: Individuals carrying CMV plus the relevant HLA were identified by cumulative frequency of public TCR beta families.

TCRdb analysed the reads with MiXCR anew, one entry per CDR3 protein. The data contain about 330,000 distinct CDR3 sequences, 9.5% of them seen just once; the ten biggest clones take up approximately 4.7%. The CDR3 loop spans 14 amino acids. CDR1 SGHKS and CDR2 YYEKEE come from the germline V gene (reference sequence). V was trimmed by 4 bases and J by 1 base, leaving 12 bases between them. This clonotype originated in a human donor in good health (CMV status not recorded). Some clones in this sample may be carry-over from other donors' samples. V usage is TRBV5-5 and J usage is TRBJ2-7; unclear D gene. Sequencing input: PBMCs. For the CDR3, the DNA is TGTGCCAGCAGCCCCCATGGGGTTTCCTACGAGCAGTACTTC. It yields the protein CASSPHGVSYEQYF.